The 4 T cell receptor beta chains below all came from one sample that was sequenced in a study of blood T cell dynamics during melanoma immunotherapy. Time point given: pre-treatment baseline. The data were produced by immunoSEQ multiplex PCR, yet TCRdb's version contains in-frame clones alone and is incomplete. The data show 4,000 to 4,500 clones, with roughly 84% seen just once and about 15% held by the top ten. Here the sequenced sample was blood, taken from a patient treated with checkpoint blockade. These receptors all come from a human donor with melanoma.

CDR3 loop: CASGPVGRGPTGEQYF. The CDR3 region has the DNA TGTGCTAGTGGACCCGTGGGGCGGGGCCCCACCGGGGAGCAGTACTTC. The genes are TRBV12-5 and TRBJ2-7; weak D call: TRBD2 (6 bases). This CDR3 has 16 amino acids. Germline V gives CDR1 LGHNT, CDR2 FRNRAP. Trimming took 6 bases from V and 7 from J, leaving 25 bases between them.

This clone was picked up a small number of times. The chain uses TRBV7-2 and TRBJ1-5, with 8 bases fitting TRBD1. V gave up 4 bases and J gave up 5 bases; unmatched junction bases: 4. Germline loops: CDR1 SGHTA, CDR2 FQGNSA. This CDR3 is 14 amino acids long. CDR3 protein: CASSSSRGHQPQHF. DNA for the CDR3: TGTGCCAGCAGCTCCTCCAGGGGGCATCAGCCCCAGCATTTT.

This sequence joins TRBV30 and TRBJ2-7; D ambiguous. The length of the CDR3 is 14 residues. Trimming left V 2 bases short and J 7 bases short, with 18 bases between. CDR1 is GTSNPN, CDR2 SVGIG, per germline (reference sequence). The CDR3 DNA follows: TGTGCCTGGAGTCGACTTTCCCCTCAAGGGGAGCAGTACTTC. It specifies CAWSRLSPQGEQYF.

The V call is TRBV5-8, the J call TRBJ1-2, with 11 positions matching TRBD1. Trimming removed 4 bases from V and 8 bases from J; junction bases left unmatched: 7. The germline gives CDR1 SGHTS, CDR2 YDEGEE. The CDR3 has 14 amino acids. CDR3 sequence: CASSVDRGLGGYTF. CDR3 nucleotides: TGTGCCAGCAGCGTGGACAGGGGGCTAGGAGGCTACACCTTC.